This T cell receptor beta chain came from a study of T cell repertoires in cytomegalovirus infection (dated by TCRdb to the late 2010s). Notes on the research overall: Because public TCR beta signatures pointed to carriage of CMV infection together with the matching HLA type, the HLA type of each donor mattered for the analysis.

There are 14 amino acids in the CDR3, from cysteine to phenylalanine inclusive. The retained sequence is limited to the CDR3, 42 bases, with the frame set at the first base. CDR1 and CDR2, per the germline V gene, are MNHEY and SVGAGI. V loses 5 bases at its end and J loses 6 bases; junction bases beyond the gene matches: 7. This clonotype was observed at least ten times. Its binding antigen is unknown. No base-level quality is on record; no much larger clone is a single base apart. Beyond this particular receptor, the publication reports: In both this cohort and an independent approximately 400-donor cohort, the cumulative frequency of public TCR beta family members distinguished carriers of CMV infection plus the relevant HLA type. The ex vivo response was dominated by HLA-C-restricted CMV-specific TCR beta clonotypes, and the single most frequent clonotype in two of eight donors was supplied by these HLA-C-restricted clonotypes.

The instrument was an Illumina HiSeq 1500. TCRdb redid the processing of the public reads, applying fastp at Q25 and MiXCR, and retained in-frame beta chains. Each CDR3 protein appears once, grouped with its most common genes and DNA. Present in this sample are hundreds of thousands of distinct CDR3 sequences, 17% of which were seen just once. The top ten hold 9.5% to 15% of the sample. The sequence came from a human donor in good health (CMV status not recorded). Some clones in this sample may be carry-over from other donors' samples. The material sequenced was PBMCs. The chain couples TRBV6-5 to TRBJ2-5; 9 junctional bases match TRBD1. Here is the DNA: TGTGCCAGCAGTCCAGGGACAGGGAGAAAGACCCAGTACTTC. It translates to CASSPGTGRKTQYF.